Following are 24 T cell receptor beta chains from one sample sequenced in a study of T cell repertoires in cytomegalovirus infection. Antigens of these TCRs are unknown. MiXCR was run by TCRdb on the reads, yielding one entry per CDR3 protein. The table has about 400,000 distinct CDR3 sequences, about 35% seen once; the top ten hold around an eighth. The specimen was cultured PBMCs, collected from culture after CMV antigen stimulation. Receptors originate from a human donor in good health (CMV status not recorded). Some clones in this sample may be carry-over from other donors' samples.

This rearrangement joins TRBV20-1 to TRBJ1-2; D is uncertain. Deletions cut 0 bases from V and 8 bases from J, with 10 bases between. The CDR3 is 12 residues long. Germline assignment: CDR1 DFQATT and CDR2 SNEGSKA (reference sequence). CDR3 loop: CSARDRAEGYTF. DNA of the CDR3: TGCAGTGCTAGAGATCGGGCGGAGGGCTACACCTTC.

Ten or more counts support this clonotype. This chain links TRBV2 with TRBJ2-7; TRBD2 matches 8 bases. This CDR3 contains 15 residues. Looked up from germline, CDR1 is SNHLY and CDR2 is FYNNEI. Trimming at V came to 6 bases and at J to 0 bases, leaving 7 bases not matched to a gene. CDR3 sequence (DNA): TGTGCCAGCAGCCCGGGACTAGGATTCTCCTACGAGCAGTACGTC. This sequence encodes CASSPGLGFSYEQYV.

The gene calls are TRBV12-5 and TRBJ2-1; no reliable D call. The CDR3 loop spans 11 amino acids. Germline loops: CDR1 LGHNT, CDR2 FRNRAP. V gave up 3 bases and J gave up 6 bases, with 3 bases separating them. The CDR3 reads CASGLTNEQFF. CDR3 nucleotide sequence: TGTGCTAGTGGTTTAACCAATGAGCAGTTCTTC.

The chain is built from TRBV4-1 and TRBJ1-1, with a possible D match to TRBD1 (6 bases). The CDR3 totals 15 residues. The V gene lost 4 bases and the J gene lost 7 bases, with 19 bases spanning the gap. CDR1 is MGHRA, CDR2 YSYEKL, per germline. The CDR3 reads CASSPAGRGLVEAFF. The DNA for the CDR3 is TGCGCCAGCAGCCCAGCAGGTCGGGGGCTAGTTGAAGCTTTCTTT.

Comments on this clonotype: One end of the junction fails to match germline, which may point to a read error. J is TRBJ1-4 and V is TRBV11-3; the D is unclear. Germline values: CDR1 SGHNT, CDR2 YENEEA. The CDR3 sequence is 13 residues long. CDR3 sequence (DNA): TGTGCCAGCAGCTCCCGACAAAATGAAAATCTGTTTTTT. Translation: CASSSRQNENLFF. The full variable domain, completed using reference TRBV11-3 and TRBJ1-4, is EAGVVQSPRYKIIEKKQPVAFWCNPISGHNTLYWYLQNLGQGPELLIRYENEEAVDDSQLPKDRFSAERLKGVDSTLKIQPAELGDSAVYLCASSSRQNENLFFGSGTQLSVL.

At least ten counts were recorded for this clonotype. The genes are TRBV5-5 and TRBJ2-3; 7 nucleotides align to TRBD2. CDR1 SGHKS and CDR2 YYEKEE come from the germline V gene (reference sequence). CDR3 length: 14 amino acids. V gave up 2 bases and J gave up 3 bases; unmatched junction bases: 3. CDR3 DNA: TGTGCCAGCAGCTTAGGCGGGAGAACAGATACGCAGTATTTT. Its translation: CASSLGGRTDTQYF. The full variable domain, in which reference TRBV5-5 and TRBJ2-3 provide the parts outside the CDR3, is DAGVTQSPTHLIKTRGQQVTLRCSPISGHKSVSWYQQVLGQGPQFIFQYYEKEERGRGNFPDRFSARQFPNYSSELNVNALLLGDSALYLCASSLGGRTDTQYFGPGTRLTVL.

The chain has TRBV19 and TRBJ1-1; possible D gene TRBD1, 5 bases. Germline assignment: CDR1 LNHDA and CDR2 SQIVND (reference sequence). The length of the CDR3 is 14 residues. V lost 4 bases and J lost 6, with 15 bases in between. Written as DNA, the CDR3 is TGTGCCAGTAGTAAGCGGACACGTCCCGCTGAAGCTTTCTTT. It is translated as CASSKRTRPAEAFF.

The CDR3, as DNA: TGTGCCAGCAGTTCCACCGGGGGCTGGCAAGAGACCCAGTACTTC. This encodes CASSSTGGWQETQYF. This sequence joins TRBV12-3 or TRBV12-4 and TRBJ2-5; D possibly uses TRBD1 or TRBD2 (6 bases each). V was cut by 4 bases and J by 2 bases, with 14 bases left in between. The CDR3 totals 15 residues.

This clonotype was counted ten times or more. The chain has TRBV7-2 and TRBJ1-2, with a possible D match to TRBD1 (6 bases). The CDR3 runs 12 residues. The ends were cut back, 5 bases at V and 6 bases at J, with 10 bases in the middle. Germline loops: CDR1 SGHTA, CDR2 FQGNSA. The CDR3 sequence: CASSPRTDGYTF. CDR3 DNA: TGTGCCAGCAGCCCTAGGACAGATGGCTACACCTTC. Filled out from reference TRBV7-2 and TRBJ1-2, the complete variable domain reads GAGVSQSPSNKVTEKGKDVELRCDPISGHTALYWYRQSLGQGLEFLIYFQGNSAPDKSGLPSDRFSAERTGGSVSTLTIQRTQQEDSAVYLCASSPRTDGYTFGSGTRLTVV.

The chain is built from TRBV5-6 and TRBJ1-1; a weak D match, TRBD1 (6 bases). The CDR3 extends over 19 amino acids. Trimming left V 1 base short and J 11 bases short, with 33 bases between. Germline lookup yields CDR1 SGHDT and CDR2 YYEEEE. The CDR3 coding sequence is TGTGCCAGCAGCTTGTCCCCCATCGTCGTTGGGGGGCCGGGGAGTAGCGCTTTCTTT. It is translated as CASSLSPIVVGGPGSSAFF.

This rearrangement joins TRBV6-2 or TRBV6-3 to TRBJ1-2; D is possibly TRBD1 (6 bases). CDR3 size: 14 residues. CDR1 is MNHEY and CDR2 is SVGEGT in the germline V gene. V was cut by 4 bases and J by 7 bases, with 16 bases left in between. CDR3 sequence (DNA): TGTGCCAGCAGTTCCCCCGGGGGGCTCGGTGGCTACACCTTC. This translates into CASSSPGGLGGYTF.

This clonotype showed up just a few times. The V and J genes are TRBV19 and TRBJ2-4; 10 bases agree with TRBD2. Germline CDR1 is LNHDA and CDR2 is SQIVND (reference sequence). V lost 1 base, J lost 7 bases, and 10 bases stayed unmatched. The CDR3 is made up of 17 amino acids. This CDR3 reads CASSIGGAGGHRNIQYF. The CDR3 DNA reads as TGTGCCAGTAGTATAGGAGGAGCGGGAGGGCATCGGAACATTCAGTACTTC.

The chain carries TRBV7-2 and TRBJ2-1; 8 bases fit TRBD1. CDR3 length equals 19 residues. Trimming cost V 2 bases and J 0 bases; bases outside gene matches: 12. The germline gives CDR1 SGHTA, CDR2 FQGNSA. CDR3 in amino acids: CASSLRTGSSKSSYNEQFF. CDR3 coding DNA: TGTGCCAGCAGCTTAAGGACAGGGTCAAGTAAGAGCTCCTACAATGAGCAGTTCTTC.

V and J are TRBV20-1 and TRBJ1-1; no firm D call. Germline values: CDR1 DFQATT, CDR2 SNEGSKA (reference sequence). V lost 0 bases and J lost 1, with 12 bases in between. The CDR3 runs to 15 residues. The CDR3 reads CSARDWSAGNTEAFF. The CDR3 nucleotides read TGCAGTGCTAGAGATTGGTCGGCAGGGAACACTGAAGCTTTCTTT.

The rearrangement joins TRBV5-5 to TRBJ2-1; 8 bases align to TRBD1. The CDR3 extends over 14 amino acids. V shed 0 bases and J 6 bases; nucleotides not matched to a gene: 2. Germline-derived CDR1 and CDR2 are SGHKS and YYEKEE (reference sequence). Here the CDR3 DNA reads TGTGCCAGCAGCTTGGACAGGGGGATCAATGAGCAGTTCTTC. Amino acid sequence: CASSLDRGINEQFF.

The V gene is TRBV12-3 or TRBV12-4, the J gene TRBJ2-1, with D perhaps matching TRBD1 (6 bases). V was pared by 2 bases and J by 4 bases, with 15 bases between. The CDR3 contains 16 residues. CDR3 DNA: TGTGCCAGCAGTTTAAATCTCCAGGGGCGGTACAATGAGCAGTTCTTC. Encoded protein: CASSLNLQGRYNEQFF.

The chain carries TRBV4-3 and TRBJ2-7, with 8 bases aligning to TRBD1. The CDR3 spans 15 residues. CDR1 LGHNA and CDR2 YSLEER come from the germline V gene. The V gene end was trimmed by 4 bases and the J gene end by 0 bases; junction bases not matched to a gene: 5. The CDR3: CASSRDRFSSYEQYF. The CDR3 DNA sequence: TGCGCCAGCAGCCGGGACAGGTTCAGCTCCTACGAGCAGTACTTC.

The V call is TRBV7-9, the J call TRBJ1-4, with 9 positions matching TRBD1. The CDR3 spans 16 residues. CDR1 and CDR2 from the germline V gene are SEHNR and FQNEAQ (reference sequence). V was clipped by 4 bases and J by 7 bases; unmatched bases: 10. CDR3 residues: CASSSLPGTGSEKLFF. CDR3 DNA: TGTGCCAGCAGCTCCCTACCGGGGACAGGGTCTGAAAAACTGTTTTTT.

Here the CDR3 DNA reads TGTGCCAGCAGCTTAGCATATAGCGGGAGTTCCACCTACAATGAGCAGTTCTTC. It translates to CASSLAYSGSSTYNEQFF. This sequence joins TRBV7-2 and TRBJ2-1, with 9 bases lining up with TRBD2. This CDR3 is 18 amino acids long. The J segment lost 2 bases and the V segment lost 0 bases, leaving 8 bases of the junction unmatched. CDR1 and CDR2 (germline): SGHTA, FQGNSA.

The chain is built from TRBV7-2 and TRBJ1-3; D remains ambiguous. Germline values: CDR1 SGHTA, CDR2 FQGNSA. The germline V and J ends were trimmed by 0 bases and 0 bases, with 6 bases remaining between them. The CDR3 extends over 15 amino acids. CDR3 DNA: TGTGCCAGCAGCTTAGCAGCCAACTCTGGAAACACCATATATTTT. Protein: CASSLAANSGNTIYF.

The chain links TRBV28 to TRBJ1-1; D is uncertain. Trimming cost V 5 bases and J 10 bases, with 14 bases left between them. The CDR3 runs 12 residues. The germline CDR1 and CDR2 sequences are MDHEN and SYDVKM. The chain's CDR3 is CASSPQERRAFF. CDR3 DNA sequence: TGTGCCAGCAGTCCCCAGGAGAGGAGAGCTTTCTTT. Based on the CDR3 plus reference TRBV28 and TRBJ1-1, the full variable domain is DVKVTQSSRYLVKRTGEKVFLECVQDMDHENMFWYRQDPGLGLRLIYFSYDVKMKEKGDIPEGYSVSREKKERFSLILESASTNQTSMYLCASSPQERRAFFGQGTRLTVV.

Ten or more counts support this clonotype. This chain connects TRBV7-2 to TRBJ1-1; the D is unclear. Germline CDR1 is SGHTA and CDR2 is FQGNSA. Trimming took 7 bases from V and 3 from J, leaving 24 bases between them. This CDR3 region has 17 residues. This CDR3 is CASTFVGYGMEYTEAFF. The DNA for the CDR3 is TGTGCCAGCACCTTTGTGGGGTATGGGATGGAATACACTGAAGCTTTCTTT.

The gene calls are TRBV28 and TRBJ2-1, with D unresolved. Trimming took 5 bases from V and 9 from J, leaving 11 bases between them. CDR1 is MDHEN, CDR2 SYDVKM, per germline. This CDR3 contains 12 residues. CDR3 residues: CASSPLFTEQFF. CDR3 DNA: TGTGCCAGCAGTCCCCTTTTTACTGAGCAGTTCTTC.

The chain combines TRBV11-2 with TRBJ2-1; TRBD2 aligns across 11 bases. CDR3 size: 17 residues. Losses at the gene ends were 5 bases for V and 0 bases for J; bases not matched to a gene: 6. Per the germline V gene, CDR1 is SGHAT and CDR2 is FQNNGV. The CDR3 spells CASSPHLAGGSYNEQFF. For the CDR3, the DNA is TGTGCCAGCAGCCCTCATCTAGCGGGAGGCTCCTACAATGAGCAGTTCTTC.